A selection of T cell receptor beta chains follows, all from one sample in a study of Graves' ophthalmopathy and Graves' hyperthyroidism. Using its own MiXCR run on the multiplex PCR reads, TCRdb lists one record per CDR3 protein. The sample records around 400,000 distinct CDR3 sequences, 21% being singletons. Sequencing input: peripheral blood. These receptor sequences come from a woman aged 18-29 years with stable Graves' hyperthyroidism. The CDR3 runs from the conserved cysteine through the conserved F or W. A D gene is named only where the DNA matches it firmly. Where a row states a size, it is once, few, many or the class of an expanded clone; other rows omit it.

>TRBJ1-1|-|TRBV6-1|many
CASSRDLNTEAFF
TGTGCCAGCAGTCGAGATTTGAACACTGAAGCTTTCTTT
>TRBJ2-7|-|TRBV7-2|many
CASSVRTSGEQYF
TGTGCCAGCAGCGTCAGAACTTCCGGCGAGCAGTACTTC
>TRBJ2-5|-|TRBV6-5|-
CASSYARKRTQYF
TGTGCCAGCAGTTACGCCCGAAAGAGAACCCAGTACTTC
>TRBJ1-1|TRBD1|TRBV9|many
CASSQTGGEAFF
TGTGCCAGCAGCCAGACAGGGGGTGAAGCTTTCTTT
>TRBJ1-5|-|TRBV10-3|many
CAISESLGRNQPQHF
TGTGCCATCAGTGAGTCTTTGGGCCGCAATCAGCCCCAGCATTTT
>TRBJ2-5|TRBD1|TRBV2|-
CASSMGTEQETQYF
TGTGCCAGCAGTATGGGGACAGAGCAAGAGACCCAGTACTTC
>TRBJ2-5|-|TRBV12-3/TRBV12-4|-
CASSALGGETQYF
TGTGCCAGCAGCGCCTTGGGAGGAGAGACCCAGTACTTC
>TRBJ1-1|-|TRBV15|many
CATSGLQGGNTEAFF
TGTGCCACCAGCGGACTACAGGGTGGGAACACTGAAGCTTTCTTT
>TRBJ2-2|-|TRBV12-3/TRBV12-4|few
CASGRDFAGELFF
TGTGCCAGCGGTCGGGACTTCGCCGGGGAGCTGTTTTTT
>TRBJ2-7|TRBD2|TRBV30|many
CAWSAVAGVYEQYF
TGTGCCTGGAGCGCGGTAGCGGGGGTCTACGAGCAGTACTTC
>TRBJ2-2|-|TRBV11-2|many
CASRVGGYTGELFF
TGTGCCAGCAGGGTGGGCGGGTACACCGGGGAGCTGTTTTTT
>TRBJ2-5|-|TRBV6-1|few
CASSESTPGWVGQETQYF
TGTGCCAGCAGTGAATCTACTCCAGGCTGGGTGGGGCAAGAGACCCAGTACTTC
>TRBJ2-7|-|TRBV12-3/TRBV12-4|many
CASSLAIEQYF
TGTGCCAGCAGTTTAGCTATCGAGCAGTACTTC
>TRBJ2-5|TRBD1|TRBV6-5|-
CASSYFLRAGGGETQYF
TGTGCCAGCAGTTACTTCCTGAGAGCAGGGGGCGGAGAGACCCAGTACTTC
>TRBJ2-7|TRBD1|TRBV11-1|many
CASSLESQGAYEQYF
TGTGCCAGCAGCTTAGAAAGCCAGGGGGCCTACGAGCAGTACTTC
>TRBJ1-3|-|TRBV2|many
CASSLQPSGNTIYF
TGTGCCAGCAGCTTACAGCCCTCTGGAAACACCATATATTTT
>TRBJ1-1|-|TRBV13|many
CASRPIPNTEAFF
TGTGCCAGCAGACCTATACCGAACACTGAAGCTTTCTTT
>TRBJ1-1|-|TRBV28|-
CASSLSEGRNTEAFF
TGTGCCAGCAGTTTATCGGAAGGGCGGAACACTGAAGCTTTCTTT
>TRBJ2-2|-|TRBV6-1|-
CASSHKPTGVGELFF
TGTGCCAGCAGCCACAAACCGACGGGGGTCGGGGAGCTGTTTTTT
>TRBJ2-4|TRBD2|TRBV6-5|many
CASSYSQGWGGNIQYF
TGTGCCAGCAGTTACTCGCAAGGGTGGGGGGGGAACATTCAGTACTTC
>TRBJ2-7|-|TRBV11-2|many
CASSSLLSYEQYF
TGTGCCAGCAGCTCGCTCCTCTCCTACGAGCAGTACTTC
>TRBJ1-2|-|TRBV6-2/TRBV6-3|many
CVSSSGLYGYTF
TGTGTCAGCAGTTCGGGACTCTATGGCTACACCTTC
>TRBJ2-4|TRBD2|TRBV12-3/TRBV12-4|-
CASSRRYRLAGSLGKNIKYF
TGTGCCAGCAGCCGCCGGTATAGACTAGCGGGATCCTTGGGCAAAAACATTAAGTACTTC
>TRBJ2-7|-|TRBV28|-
CASSNLGYSYEQYF
TGTGCCAGCAGTAACCTAGGCTACTCCTACGAGCAGTACTTC
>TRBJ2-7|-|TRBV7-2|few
CASSSGLQQYF
TGTGCCAGCAGCTCAGGGTTACAGCAGTACTTC
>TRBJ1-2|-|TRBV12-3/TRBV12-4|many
CASSSTAGLWGYTF
TGTGCCAGCAGTTCCACCGCAGGGCTTTGGGGCTACACCTTC
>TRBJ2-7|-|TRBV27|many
CASSSLGLWYEQYF
TGTGCCAGCAGTTCTCTAGGGTTATGGTACGAGCAGTACTTC
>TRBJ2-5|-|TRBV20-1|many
CSAITGNRETQYF
TGCAGTGCGATCACAGGGAATCGGGAGACCCAGTACTTC
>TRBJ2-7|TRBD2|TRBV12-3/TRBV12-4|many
CASSLASSGGYEQYF
TGTGCCAGCAGTTTAGCTTCTAGCGGGGGGTACGAGCAGTACTTC
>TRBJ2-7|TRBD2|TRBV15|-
CATSSFRTSGSYEQYF
TGTGCCACCAGCAGTTTCCGGACTAGCGGGAGTTACGAGCAGTACTTC
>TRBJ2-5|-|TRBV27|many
CASSLFDRRETQYF
TGTGCCAGCAGTTTATTCGACAGGAGGGAGACCCAGTACTTC
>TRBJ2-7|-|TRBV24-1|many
CATSDESYEQYF
TGTGCCACCAGTGATGAGTCCTACGAGCAGTACTTC
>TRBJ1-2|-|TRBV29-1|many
CSVETSGYGYTF
TGCAGCGTTGAGACTTCAGGGTACGGCTACACCTTC
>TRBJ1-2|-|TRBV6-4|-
CASSTYANYGYTF
TGTGCCAGCAGTACGTATGCTAACTATGGCTACACCTTC
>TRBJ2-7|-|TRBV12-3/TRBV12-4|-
CARDPKVTLMSSYEQYF
TGTGCCAGAGACCCCAAGGTGACTCTAATGAGCTCCTACGAGCAGTACTTC
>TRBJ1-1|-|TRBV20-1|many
CSAREGAFTEAFF
TGCAGTGCTAGAGAGGGGGCGTTCACTGAAGCTTTCTTT
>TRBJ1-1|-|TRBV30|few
CAWSRDDAEAFF
TGTGCCTGGAGTCGGGACGACGCTGAAGCTTTCTTT
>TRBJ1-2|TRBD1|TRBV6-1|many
CASRDRDMGGGYTF
TGTGCCAGCAGGGACAGGGACATGGGAGGCGGCTACACCTTC
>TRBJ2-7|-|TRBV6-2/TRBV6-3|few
CASSYYGDDYQPYREQYF
TGTGCCAGCAGTTACTACGGGGACGACTACCAACCTTATCGGGAGCAGTACTTC
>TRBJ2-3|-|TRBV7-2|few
CASSLVFADTQYF
TGTGCCAGCAGCTTAGTGTTCGCAGATACGCAGTATTTT
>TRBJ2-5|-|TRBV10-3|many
CAISPGGRETQYF
TGTGCCATCAGTCCAGGGGGGCGAGAGACCCAGTACTTC
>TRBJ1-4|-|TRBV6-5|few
CASSSDWGGEKLFF
TGTGCCAGCAGTTCGGACTGGGGGGGTGAAAAACTGTTTTTT
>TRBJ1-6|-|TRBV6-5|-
CASSSTPLVFNSPLHF
TGTGCCAGCAGTTCTACCCCACTTGTCTTTAATTCACCCCTCCACTTT